This T cell receptor (beta chain) was observed in a study of human T cells and chemical hapten exposure. Study-level background: Per-sample TCR yield variability stemmed mainly from small pooled library volume differences.

Study results and caveats: The number of TCRs above 1 in 1000 frequency did not change after DPC sensitization.

Unique molecular identifiers were attached to individual cDNA molecules within the library. Original processing notes: Samples held a median of around 92,000 TCRs, range roughly 20,000–750,000. From the 5' RACE reads, TCRdb called clonotypes with MiXCR, one entry per CDR3 protein. TCRdb's processing, not the authors' own work, is the source of the V and J calls. The table lists about 80,000 distinct CDR3 sequences, under 10% of them singletons. The V end lost 6 bases, the J end lost 3 bases, and 15 bases lay between the germline ends. This CDR3 has 14 residues. Looked up from germline, CDR1 is ENHRY and CDR2 is SYGVKD. Ten or more counts support this clonotype. Its matching antigen is unknown. Total RNA was isolated from unfractionated whole blood.

This TCR was sampled from a male donor in good health. The chain carries TRBV10-3 and TRBJ2-7, with a possible D match to TRBD1 (6 bases). The chain's CDR3 is CAISPRQDNYEQYF. As DNA, the CDR3 is TGTGCCATCAGCCCCCGACAGGACAACTACGAGCAGTACTTC.